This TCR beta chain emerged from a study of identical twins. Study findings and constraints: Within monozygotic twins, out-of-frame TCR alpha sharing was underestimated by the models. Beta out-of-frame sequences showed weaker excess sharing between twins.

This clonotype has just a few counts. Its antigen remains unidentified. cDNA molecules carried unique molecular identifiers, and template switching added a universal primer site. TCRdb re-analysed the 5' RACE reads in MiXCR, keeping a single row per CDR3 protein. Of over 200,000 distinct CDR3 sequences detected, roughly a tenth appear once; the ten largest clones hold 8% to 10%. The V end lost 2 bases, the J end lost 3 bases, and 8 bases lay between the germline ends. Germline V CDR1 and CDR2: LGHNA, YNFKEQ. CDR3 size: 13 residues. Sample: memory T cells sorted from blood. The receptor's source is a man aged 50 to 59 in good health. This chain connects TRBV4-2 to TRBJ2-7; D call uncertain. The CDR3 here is CASSQSPFYEQYF. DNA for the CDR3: TGTGCCAGCAGCCAATCCCCATTCTACGAGCAGTACTTC.